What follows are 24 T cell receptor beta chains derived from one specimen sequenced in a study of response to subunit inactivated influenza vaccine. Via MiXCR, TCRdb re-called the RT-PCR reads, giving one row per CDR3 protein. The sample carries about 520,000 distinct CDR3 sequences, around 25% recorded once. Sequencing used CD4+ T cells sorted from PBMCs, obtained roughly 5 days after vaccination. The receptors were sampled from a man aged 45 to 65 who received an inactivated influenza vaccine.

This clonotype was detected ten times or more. The CDR3 nucleotides read TGCGCCAGCAGCTTGGGACAGGGGTACTACGAGCAGTACTTC. Its translation is CASSLGQGYYEQYF. This chain joins TRBV5-1 and TRBJ2-7; 8 bases match TRBD1. Germline V gene data show CDR1 as SGHRS and CDR2 as YFSETQ. The CDR3 contains 14 residues. J gave up 3 bases and V 0 bases, and 2 bases lay outside the gene matches.

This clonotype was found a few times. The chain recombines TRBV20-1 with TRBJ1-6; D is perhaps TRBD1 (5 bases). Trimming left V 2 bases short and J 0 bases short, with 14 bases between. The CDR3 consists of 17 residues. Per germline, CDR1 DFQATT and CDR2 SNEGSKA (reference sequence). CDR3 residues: CSARYRLGGSYNSPLHF. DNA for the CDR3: TGCAGTGCTAGATATCGTCTGGGGGGCTCCTATAATTCACCCCTCCACTTT.

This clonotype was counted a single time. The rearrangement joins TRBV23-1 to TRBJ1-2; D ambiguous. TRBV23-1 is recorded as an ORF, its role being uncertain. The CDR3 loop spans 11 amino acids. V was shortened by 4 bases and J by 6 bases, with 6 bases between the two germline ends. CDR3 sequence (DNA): TGCGCCAGCAGTCGACCCGATGGCTACACCTTC. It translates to CASSRPDGYTF.

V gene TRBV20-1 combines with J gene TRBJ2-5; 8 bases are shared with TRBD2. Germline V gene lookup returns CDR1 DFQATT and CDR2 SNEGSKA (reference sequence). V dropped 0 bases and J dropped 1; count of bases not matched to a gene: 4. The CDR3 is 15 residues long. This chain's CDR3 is CSARDPSGRQETQYF. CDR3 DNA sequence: TGCAGTGCTAGAGATCCTAGCGGGCGCCAAGAGACCCAGTACTTC.

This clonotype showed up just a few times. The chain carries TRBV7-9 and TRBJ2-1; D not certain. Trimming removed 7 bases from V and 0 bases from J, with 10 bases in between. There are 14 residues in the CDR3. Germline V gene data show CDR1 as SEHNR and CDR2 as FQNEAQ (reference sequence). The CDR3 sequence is CASNNGVSYNEQFF. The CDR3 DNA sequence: TGTGCCAGCAACAATGGGGTCTCCTACAATGAGCAGTTCTTC. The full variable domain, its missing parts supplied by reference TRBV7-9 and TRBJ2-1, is DTGVSQNPRHKITKRGQNVTFRCDPISEHNRLYWYRQTLGQGPEFLTYFQNEAQLEKSRLLSDRFSAERPKGSFSTLEIQRTEQGDSAMYLCASNNGVSYNEQFFGPGTRLTVL.

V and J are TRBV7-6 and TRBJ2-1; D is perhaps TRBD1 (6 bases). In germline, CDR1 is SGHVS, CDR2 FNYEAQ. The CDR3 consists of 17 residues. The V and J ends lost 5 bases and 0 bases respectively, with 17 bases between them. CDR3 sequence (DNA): TGTGCCAGCAGCGCCACAGGGTTCCTACCCTCCTACAATGAGCAGTTCTTC. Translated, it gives CASSATGFLPSYNEQFF.

CDR3 residues: CAISSGTVYEQYF. Here the CDR3 DNA reads TGTGCCATCAGTTCCGGGACAGTCTACGAGCAGTACTTC. The V gene is TRBV10-3, the J gene TRBJ2-7; 7 nucleotides match TRBD1. Germline-derived CDR1 and CDR2 are ENHRY and SYGVKD. The ends lost 5 bases at V and 3 bases at J; junction bases unmatched: 4. This CDR3 is built from 13 residues.

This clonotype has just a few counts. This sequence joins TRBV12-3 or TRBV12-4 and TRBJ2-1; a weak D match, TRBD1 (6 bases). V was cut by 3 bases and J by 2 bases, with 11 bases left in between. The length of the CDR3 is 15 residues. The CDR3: CASSFGGHAYNEQFF. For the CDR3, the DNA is TGTGCCAGCAGTTTTGGGGGACATGCCTACAATGAGCAGTTCTTC.

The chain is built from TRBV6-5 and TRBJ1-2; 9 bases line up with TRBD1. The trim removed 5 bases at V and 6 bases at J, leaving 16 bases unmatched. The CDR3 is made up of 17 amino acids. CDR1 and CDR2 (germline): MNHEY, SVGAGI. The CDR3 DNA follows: TGTGCCAGCAGTCACAACAGGGGGCGATACTTCCCCCATGGCTACACCTTC. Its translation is CASSHNRGRYFPHGYTF.

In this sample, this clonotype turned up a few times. CDR3 region: CASGAGGPRNIQYF. CDR3 DNA: TGTGCCAGCGGGGCGGGAGGGCCGAGGAACATTCAGTACTTC. The gene calls are TRBV28 and TRBJ2-4; 9 bases line up with TRBD2. With V trimmed by 8 bases and J by 7 bases, 9 bases remained unmatched. The CDR3 is 14 residues long. CDR1 and CDR2 (germline): MDHEN, SYDVKM.

CDR3 sequence (DNA): TGCAGTGCTAGAGATTCATCGGGGGCCAAGACCCAGTACTTC. It encodes CSARDSSGAKTQYF. The V call is TRBV20-1, the J call TRBJ2-5; D tentatively reads TRBD1 or TRBD2 (6 bases each). Germline assignment: CDR1 DFQATT and CDR2 SNEGSKA (reference sequence). The CDR3 runs to 14 residues. With 0 bases removed from V and 6 bases from J, the gap between germline ends came to 14 bases.

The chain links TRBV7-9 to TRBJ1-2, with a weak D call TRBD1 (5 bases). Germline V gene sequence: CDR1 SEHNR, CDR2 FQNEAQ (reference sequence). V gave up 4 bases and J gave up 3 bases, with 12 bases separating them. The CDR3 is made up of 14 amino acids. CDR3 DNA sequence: TGTGCCAGCAGCTCCGAGGGACGGTACTATGGCTACACCTTC. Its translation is CASSSEGRYYGYTF.

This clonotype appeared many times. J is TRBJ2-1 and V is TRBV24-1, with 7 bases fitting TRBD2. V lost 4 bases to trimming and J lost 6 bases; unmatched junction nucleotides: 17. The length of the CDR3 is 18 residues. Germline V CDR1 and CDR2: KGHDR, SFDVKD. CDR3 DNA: TGTGCCACCAGTGACCCACTCCCGTCTAGCGGTCCAACCAATGAGCAGTTCTTC. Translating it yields CATSDPLPSSGPTNEQFF.

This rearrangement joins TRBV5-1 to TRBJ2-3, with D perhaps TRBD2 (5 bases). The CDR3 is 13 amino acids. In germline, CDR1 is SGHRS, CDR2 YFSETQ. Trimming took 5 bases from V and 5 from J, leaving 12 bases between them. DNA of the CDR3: TGCGCCAGCAGAGGAAGCGAGGGAGATACGCAGTATTTT. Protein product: CASRGSEGDTQYF.

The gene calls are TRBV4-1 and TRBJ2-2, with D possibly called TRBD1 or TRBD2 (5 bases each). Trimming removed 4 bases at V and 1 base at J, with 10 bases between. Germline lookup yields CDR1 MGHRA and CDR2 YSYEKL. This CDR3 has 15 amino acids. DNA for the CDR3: TGCGCCAGCAGCCGGGACCTCTGGAACACCGGGGAGCTGTTTTTT. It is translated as CASSRDLWNTGELFF.

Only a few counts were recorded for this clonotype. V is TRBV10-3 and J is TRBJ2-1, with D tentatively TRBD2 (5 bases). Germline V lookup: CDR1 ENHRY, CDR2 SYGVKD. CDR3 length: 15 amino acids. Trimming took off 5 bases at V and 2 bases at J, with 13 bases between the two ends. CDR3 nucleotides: TGTGCCATCAGTCCGTCCGGGGTCACCTACAATGAGCAGTTCTTC. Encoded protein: CAISPSGVTYNEQFF.

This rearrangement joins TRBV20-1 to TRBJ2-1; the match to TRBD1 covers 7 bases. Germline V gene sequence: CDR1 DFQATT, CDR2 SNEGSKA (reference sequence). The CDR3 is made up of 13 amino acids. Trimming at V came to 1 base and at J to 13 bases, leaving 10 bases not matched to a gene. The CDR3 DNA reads TGCAGTGCTAGAGGGCTTGACAGGGACCGCCAGTTCTTC. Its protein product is CSARGLDRDRQFF.

CDR3 sequence (DNA): TGTGCCAGCAGCTTAGGCAGGCGTGAGCCCCAGCATTTT. This gives the protein CASSLGRREPQHF. This sequence joins TRBV7-8 and TRBJ1-5; D unclear. Germline V gives CDR1 SGHVS, CDR2 FQNEAQ. The CDR3 contains 13 residues. The V and J ends lost 1 base and 8 bases respectively, with 9 bases between them. Full variable domain (missing parts from reference TRBV7-8 and TRBJ1-5): GAGVSQSPRYKVAKRGQDVALRCDPISGHVSLFWYQQALGQGPEFLTYFQNEAQLDKSGLPSDRFFAERPEGSVSTLKIQRTQQEDSAVYLCASSLGRREPQHFGDGTRLSIL.

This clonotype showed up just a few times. The CDR3 here is CASSLSGTLSHEQYF. DNA of the CDR3: TGTGCCAGCAGTCTTTCAGGGACCCTTTCCCACGAGCAGTACTTC. The chain recombines TRBV28 with TRBJ2-7, with D perhaps being TRBD1 or TRBD2 (5 bases each). V lost 5 bases and J 5 bases, leaving 19 bases between the germline ends. CDR1 and CDR2 from the germline V gene are MDHEN and SYDVKM. This CDR3 comprises 15 residues. The whole variable domain, filled in from reference TRBV28 and TRBJ2-7, reads DVKVTQSSRYLVKRTGEKVFLECVQDMDHENMFWYRQDPGLGLRLIYFSYDVKMKEKGDIPEGYSVSREKKERFSLILESASTNQTSMYLCASSLSGTLSHEQYFGPGTRLTVT.

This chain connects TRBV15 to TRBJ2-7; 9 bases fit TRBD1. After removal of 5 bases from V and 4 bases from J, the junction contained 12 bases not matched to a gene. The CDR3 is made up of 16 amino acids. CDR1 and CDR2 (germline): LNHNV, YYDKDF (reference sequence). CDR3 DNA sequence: TGTGCCACCAGCGACCGGGACAGGGCTAAGTTATACGAGCAGTACTTC. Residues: CATSDRDRAKLYEQYF.

CDR3 loop: CASSQEGSYGYTF. The CDR3 bases are TGTGCCAGCAGCCAAGAAGGGTCGTATGGCTACACCTTC. This chain links TRBV3-1 with TRBJ1-2; D uncertain. Germline assignment: CDR1 LGHDT and CDR2 YNNKEL (reference sequence). V was pared by 0 bases and J by 5 bases, with 7 bases between. The CDR3 is made up of 13 amino acids.

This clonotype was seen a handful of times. The CDR3 spells CASSQPFPGDRGRTDTQYF. The CDR3, as DNA: TGCGCCAGCAGCCAACCCTTTCCAGGGGACAGGGGGCGCACAGATACGCAGTATTTT. This chain uses TRBV4-1 with TRBJ2-3; 12 bases align to TRBD1. CDR1 is MGHRA and CDR2 is YSYEKL in the germline V gene. This CDR3 region has 19 residues. The trim removed 2 bases at V and 1 base at J, leaving 10 bases unmatched.

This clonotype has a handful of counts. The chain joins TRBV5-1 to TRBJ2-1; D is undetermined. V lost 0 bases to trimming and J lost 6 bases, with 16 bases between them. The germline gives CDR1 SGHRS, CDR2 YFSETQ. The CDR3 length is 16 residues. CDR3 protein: CASSLGLGSAVNEQFF. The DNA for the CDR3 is TGCGCCAGCAGCTTGGGCCTGGGGTCGGCAGTCAATGAGCAGTTCTTC.

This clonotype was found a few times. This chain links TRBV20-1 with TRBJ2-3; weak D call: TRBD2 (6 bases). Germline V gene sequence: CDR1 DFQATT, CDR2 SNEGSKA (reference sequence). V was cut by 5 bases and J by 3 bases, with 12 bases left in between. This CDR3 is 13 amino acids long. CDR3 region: CSAYSTSTDTQYF. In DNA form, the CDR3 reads TGCAGTGCTTACTCGACTAGTACAGATACGCAGTATTTT.